This TCR beta chain was recovered during a study of blood T cell repertoires in COVID-19. Method: immunoSEQ multiplex PCR; TCRdb's copy keeps in-frame clones and lacks some. The sample has 350,000 to 550,000 clones, about 89% seen once. The sample consisted of peripheral blood. The source is a woman aged 25-40 years with acute or convalescent COVID-19.

The CDR3 reads CSVRPEQYF. In DNA, the CDR3 is TGCAGCGTCCGTCCGGAGCAGTACTTC. The chain links TRBV29-1 to TRBJ2-7; D gene ambiguous. This CDR3 region has 9 residues. The germline CDR1 and CDR2 sequences are SQVTM and ANQGSEA. The V end lost 6 bases, the J end lost 7 bases, and 7 bases lay between the germline ends.